This TCR beta chain is from a study of cytomegalovirus exposure and HLA in healthy donors. Study-level background: Membership in the Caucasian-associated ancestry cluster was found for about 80% of almost 400 genotyped donors. Findings and limits, study-wide: The study put 150 to 200 TCR beta chains on its list as cytomegalovirus-associated. A missense DCLRE1C variant was associated with V- and J-gene trimming of TCR beta chains in a later analysis, and an independent cohort replicated the association. There was a cluster of highly shared sequence variants that was likely a sequencing artifact.

A word on this clone: Its target is unknown. A junction end diverges from the germline sequence, so it may reflect a read error.

This CDR3 region has 15 residues. Looked up from germline, CDR1 is SGHDN and CDR2 is FVKESK. PCR used 60 Vbeta primers and 13 Jbeta primers. Sequencing used immunoSEQ multiplex PCR; TCRdb keeps in-frame clones, though not all of them. Here the sample spans some 66,000 clones, 60% to 80% being singletons. The clonotype originates from a man aged 55 to 70 in good health and CMV-seropositive. Sequencing was carried out using PBMCs. The chain carries TRBV14 and TRBJ2-7; 8 positions agree with TRBD1. The DNA for the CDR3 is TGTGCCAGCAGCCAAGCCGGGACAGGTGCTGTCGAGCTGTACTTC. It encodes CASSQAGTGAVELYF.